Sequencing of this T cell receptor (beta chain) was carried out in a study of shared clonotypes between healthy human individuals. The method was immunoSEQ multiplex PCR; TCRdb's version includes in-frame clones alone and lacks a portion of them. In the table there are 1.6 million or so clones, approximately 98.5% of which are singletons. In regard to this clone: Other DNA variants within this sample encode the same CDR3.

The sequencing input was naive CD4+ T cells sorted from blood. Subset described: CD45RA+ positively selected. The source of this sequence is a man younger than 45 in good health.

The CDR3 region is CSARSDTQYF. Here the CDR3 DNA reads TGCAGTGCTAGGTCAGATACGCAGTATTTT. The J gene is TRBJ2-3, the V gene TRBV20-1; no firm D call. This CDR3 spans 10 amino acids. Trimming removed 3 bases at V and 4 bases at J, with 2 bases between. Germline V lookup: CDR1 DFQATT, CDR2 SNEGSKA (reference sequence).